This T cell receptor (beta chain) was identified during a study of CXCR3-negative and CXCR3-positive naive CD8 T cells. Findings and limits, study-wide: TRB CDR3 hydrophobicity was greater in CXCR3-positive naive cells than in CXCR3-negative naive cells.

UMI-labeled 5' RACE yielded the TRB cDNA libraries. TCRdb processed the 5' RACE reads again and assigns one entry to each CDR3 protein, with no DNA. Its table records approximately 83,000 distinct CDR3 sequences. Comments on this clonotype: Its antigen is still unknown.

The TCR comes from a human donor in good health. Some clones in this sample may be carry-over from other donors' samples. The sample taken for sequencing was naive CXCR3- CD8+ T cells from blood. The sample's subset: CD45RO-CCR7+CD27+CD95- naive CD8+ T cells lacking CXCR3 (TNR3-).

CDR3 sequence: CSARRTWTGTNYGYTF. The chain recombines TRBV20-1 with TRBJ1-2; the D call of TRBD1 rests on TCRdb alone, since no DNA is present to check it. The CDR3 covers 16 residues. Germline CDR1 is DFQATT and CDR2 is SNEGSKA (reference sequence).